This entry describes one TCR beta chain. PCR primers comprised 60 Vbeta and 13 Jbeta primers. The assay was immunoSEQ multiplex PCR, and TCRdb's table has in-frame clones only and misses some. The table includes roughly 120,000 clones, roughly 80% detected once. The data belong to a study of cytomegalovirus exposure and HLA in healthy donors. V was trimmed by 6 bases and J by 5 bases, leaving 16 bases between them. Germline V gene sequence: CDR1 SNHLY, CDR2 FYNNEI. The CDR3 contains 15 residues. J is TRBJ2-2 and V is TRBV2, with D possibly being TRBD1 (6 bases). The origin of this receptor is a man aged 25 to 45 in good health and CMV-seropositive. Source material: PBMCs. DNA for the CDR3: TGTGCCAGCAGAACCGGGACAATATCAACCGGGGAGCTGTTTTTT. Residues: CASRTGTISTGELFF.